Here is one T cell receptor (beta chain) with its context. Antigen: not known. The protocol was immunoSEQ multiplex PCR, while the TCRdb copy is restricted to in-frame clones and leaves out a portion. Found here are 150,000 or so clones, 86% of them singletons; the top ten hold about 2.2%. The entry originates in a study of cytomegalovirus exposure and HLA in healthy donors. Study details: The roughly 130 validation repertoires used the same platform as the approximately 670 first-cohort repertoires (as reported by a later analysis). Study results and caveats: Most TCR sequences showed up rarely, but some public TCRs showed up in many donors.

This CDR3 spans 11 amino acids. The germline gives CDR1 SQVTM, CDR2 ANQGSEA. The V gene lost 4 bases and the J gene lost 4 bases, with 7 bases spanning the gap. The source is a human donor in good health. V is TRBV29-1 and J is TRBJ1-2; D not resolved. Sequencing was done on a sample of PBMCs. CDR3 in DNA: TGCAGCGTTGCGGTAGCCTATGGCTACACCTTC. Its protein is CSVAVAYGYTF. Looking up the rest from reference TRBV29-1 and TRBJ1-2 gives the full variable domain: SAVISQKPSRDICQRGTSLTIQCQVDSQVTMMFWYRQQPGQSLTLIATANQGSEATYESGFVIDKFPISRPNLTFSTLTVSNMSPEDSSIYLCSVAVAYGYTFGSGTRLTVV.